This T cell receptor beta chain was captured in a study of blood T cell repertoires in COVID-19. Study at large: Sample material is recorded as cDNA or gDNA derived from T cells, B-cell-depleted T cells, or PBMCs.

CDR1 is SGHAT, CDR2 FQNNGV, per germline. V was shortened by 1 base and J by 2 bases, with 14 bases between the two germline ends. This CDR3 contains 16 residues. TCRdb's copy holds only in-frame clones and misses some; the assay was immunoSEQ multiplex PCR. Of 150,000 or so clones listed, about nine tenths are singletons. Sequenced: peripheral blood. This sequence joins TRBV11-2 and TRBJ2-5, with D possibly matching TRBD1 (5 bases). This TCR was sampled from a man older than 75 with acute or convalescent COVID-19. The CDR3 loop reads CASSLGPGYGQETQYF. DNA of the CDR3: TGTGCCAGCAGCTTAGGGCCAGGGTACGGTCAAGAGACCCAGTACTTC. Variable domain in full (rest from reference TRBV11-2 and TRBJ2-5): EAGVAQSPRYKIIEKRQSVAFWCNPISGHATLYWYQQILGQGPKLLIQFQNNGVVDDSQLPKDRFSAERLKGVDSTLKIQPAKLEDSAVYLCASSLGPGYGQETQYFGPGTRLLVL.